Below are 9 T cell receptor beta chains sequenced from a single sample in a study of PD-1 blockade in mismatch repair-deficient tumors. Profiled with immunoSEQ multiplex PCR; TCRdb holds only in-frame clones, not every one. The profile shows some 120,000 clones, roughly nine tenths of them singletons. This material consisted of peripheral blood, taken 44 weeks after starting pembrolizumab. The origin of the receptors is an adult with mismatch repair-deficient cancer.

This rearrangement joins TRBV10-3 to TRBJ2-7; D tentatively reads TRBD1 or TRBD2 (5 bases each). V dropped 2 bases and J dropped 2 bases, with 16 bases sitting between them. The CDR3 has 16 residues. Per the germline V gene, CDR1 is ENHRY and CDR2 is SYGVKD. This CDR3 reads CAISEPGREKAYEQYF. CDR3 DNA: TGTGCCATCAGTGAGCCGGGACGGGAAAAAGCCTACGAGCAGTACTTC.

This chain links TRBV5-8 with TRBJ2-2; D is possibly TRBD1 or TRBD2 (5 bases each). Germline V gives CDR1 SGHTS, CDR2 YDEGEE. Between the trimmed V and J ends, which lost 6 bases and 4 bases, there was a span of 19 bases. The CDR3 runs 16 residues. The CDR3 region is CASTPHRWGITGELFF. In DNA form, the CDR3 reads TGTGCCAGCACCCCACACCGGTGGGGGATCACCGGGGAGCTGTTTTTT. Together with reference TRBV5-8 and TRBJ2-2, the CDR3 gives the full variable domain: EAGVTQSPTHLIKTRGQQATLRCSPISGHTSVYWYQQALGLGLQFLLWYDEGEERNRGNFPPRFSGRQFPNYSSELNVNALELEDSALYLCASTPHRWGITGELFFGEGSRLTVL.

This clone was seen a single time. This sequence joins TRBV29-1 and TRBJ2-6; a weak D match, TRBD1 (6 bases). In germline, CDR1 is SQVTM, CDR2 ANQGSEA. The CDR3 is made up of 13 amino acids. Trimming took 5 bases from V and 4 from J, leaving 9 bases between them. In DNA form, the CDR3 reads TGCAGCGTTAAGGGGGTAGGGGCCAACGTCCTGACTTTC. Its translation is CSVKGVGANVLTF. Full variable domain (rest looked up from reference TRBV29-1 and TRBJ2-6): SAVISQKPSRDICQRGTSLTIQCQVDSQVTMMFWYRQQPGQSLTLIATANQGSEATYESGFVIDKFPISRPNLTFSTLTVSNMSPEDSSIYLCSVKGVGANVLTFGAGSRLTVL.

A note on this clone: The sample has other DNA sequences that encode this CDR3 too. This chain uses TRBV18 with TRBJ2-3; D is uncertain. This CDR3 spans 11 amino acids. In germline, CDR1 is KGHSH, CDR2 LQKENI. V was trimmed by 6 bases and J by 1 base, leaving 2 bases between them. CDR3: CASSRTDTQYF. As DNA, the CDR3 is TGTGCCAGCTCCCGCACAGATACGCAGTATTTT.

The gene calls are TRBV4-3 and TRBJ2-1; TRBD1 matches 9 bases. The CDR3 runs 15 residues. V gave up 0 bases and J gave up 4 bases; unmatched junction bases: 1. CDR1 LGHNA and CDR2 YSLEER come from the germline V gene. CDR3 nucleotides: TGCGCCAGCAGCCAAGATGGGACAGGGTACAATGAGCAGTTCTTC. As protein: CASSQDGTGYNEQFF.

The chain recombines TRBV10-2 with TRBJ2-3; no firm D call. V was shortened by 7 bases and J by 6 bases, with 14 bases between the two germline ends. From germline, CDR1 is WSHSY and CDR2 SAAADI. The CDR3 runs to 13 residues. This CDR3 is CASNGQARDTQYF. DNA for the CDR3: TGCGCCAGCAACGGTCAGGCGAGGGATACGCAGTATTTT.

The V and J genes are TRBV30 and TRBJ1-2; D not resolved. The CDR3 is 14 amino acids. Germline V gene lookup returns CDR1 GTSNPN and CDR2 SVGIG (reference sequence). The V end was cut by 0 bases, the J end by 2 bases, with 10 bases between. The CDR3 sequence is CAWSVSRWNYGYTF. Written as DNA, the CDR3 is TGTGCCTGGAGTGTATCAAGATGGAACTATGGCTACACCTTC.

V usage is TRBV27 and J usage is TRBJ1-1; D is possibly TRBD1 (5 bases). Germline CDR1 is MNHEY and CDR2 is SMNVEV (reference sequence). There are 13 residues in the CDR3. V was shortened by 8 bases and J by 6 bases, with 16 bases between the two germline ends. In DNA form, the CDR3 reads TGTGCCAGCCGGCGGGGGGGGTTTGCTGAAGCTTTCTTT. Translation gives CASRRGGFAEAFF.

The V call is TRBV7-2, the J call TRBJ2-3; no definite D call. In germline, CDR1 is SGHTA, CDR2 FQGNSA. The V end was cut by 2 bases, the J end by 0 bases, with 18 bases between. This CDR3 contains 18 residues. The CDR3 loop reads CASSLHFGVATSTDTQYF. CDR3 in DNA: TGTGCCAGCAGCTTACATTTCGGTGTAGCCACTAGCACAGATACGCAGTATTTT.